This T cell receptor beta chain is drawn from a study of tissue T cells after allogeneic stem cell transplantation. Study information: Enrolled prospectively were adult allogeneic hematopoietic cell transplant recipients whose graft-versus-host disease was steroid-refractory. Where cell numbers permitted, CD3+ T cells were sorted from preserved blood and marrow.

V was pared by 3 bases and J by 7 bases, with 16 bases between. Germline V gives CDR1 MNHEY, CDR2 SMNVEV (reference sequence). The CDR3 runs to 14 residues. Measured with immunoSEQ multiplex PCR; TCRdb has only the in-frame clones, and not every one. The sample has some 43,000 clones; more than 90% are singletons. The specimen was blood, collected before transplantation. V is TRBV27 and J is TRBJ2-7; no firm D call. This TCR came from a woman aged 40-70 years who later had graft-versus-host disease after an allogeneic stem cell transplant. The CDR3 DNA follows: TGTGCCAGCAGTTTCCGGATCGGTGTAGGGGAGCAGTACTTC. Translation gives CASSFRIGVGEQYF.